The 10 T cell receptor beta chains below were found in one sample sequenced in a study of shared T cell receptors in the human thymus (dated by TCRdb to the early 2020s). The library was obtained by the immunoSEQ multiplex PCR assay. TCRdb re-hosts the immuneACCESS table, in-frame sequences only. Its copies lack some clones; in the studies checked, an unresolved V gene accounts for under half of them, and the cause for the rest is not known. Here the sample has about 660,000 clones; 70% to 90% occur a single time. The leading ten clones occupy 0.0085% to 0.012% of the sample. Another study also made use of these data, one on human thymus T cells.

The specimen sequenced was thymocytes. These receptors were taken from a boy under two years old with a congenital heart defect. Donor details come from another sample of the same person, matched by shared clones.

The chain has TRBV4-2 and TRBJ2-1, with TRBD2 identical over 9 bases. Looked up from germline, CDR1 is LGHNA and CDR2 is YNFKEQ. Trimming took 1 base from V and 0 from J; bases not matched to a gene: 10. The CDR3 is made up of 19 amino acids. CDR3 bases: TGTGCCAGCAGCCAAGTGCTTAGCGGGAGTCTTCGCTCCTACAATGAGCAGTTCTTC. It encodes CASSQVLSGSLRSYNEQFF.

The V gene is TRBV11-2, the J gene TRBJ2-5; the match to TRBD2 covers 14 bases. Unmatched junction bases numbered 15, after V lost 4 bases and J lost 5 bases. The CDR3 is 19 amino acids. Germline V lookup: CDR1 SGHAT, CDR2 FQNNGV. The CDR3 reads CASSSKGTSGSGGMETQYF. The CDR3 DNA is TGTGCCAGCAGCTCTAAAGGGACTAGCGGGAGTGGCGGCATGGAGACCCAGTACTTC.

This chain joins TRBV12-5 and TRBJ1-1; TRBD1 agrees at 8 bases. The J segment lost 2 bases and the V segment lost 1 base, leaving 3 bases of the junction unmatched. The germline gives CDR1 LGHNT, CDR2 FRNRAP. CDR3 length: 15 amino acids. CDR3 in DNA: TGTGCTAGTGGTTTGGGGACAGGGTTTAACACTGAAGCTTTCTTT. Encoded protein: CASGLGTGFNTEAFF.

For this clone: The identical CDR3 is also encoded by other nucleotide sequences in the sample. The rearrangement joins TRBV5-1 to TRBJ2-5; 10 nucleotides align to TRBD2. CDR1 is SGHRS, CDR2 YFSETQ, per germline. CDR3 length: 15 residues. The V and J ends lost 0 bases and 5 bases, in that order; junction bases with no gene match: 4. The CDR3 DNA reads TGCGCCAGCAGCTTGGGGACTAGCGGTCGCGAGACCCAGTACTTC. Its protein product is CASSLGTSGRETQYF. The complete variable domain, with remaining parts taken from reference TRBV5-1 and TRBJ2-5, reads KAGVTQTPRYLIKTRGQQVTLSCSPISGHRSVSWYQQTPGQGLQFLFEYFSETQRNKGNFPGRFSGRQFSNSRSEMNVSTLELGDSALYLCASSLGTSGRETQYFGPGTRLLVL.

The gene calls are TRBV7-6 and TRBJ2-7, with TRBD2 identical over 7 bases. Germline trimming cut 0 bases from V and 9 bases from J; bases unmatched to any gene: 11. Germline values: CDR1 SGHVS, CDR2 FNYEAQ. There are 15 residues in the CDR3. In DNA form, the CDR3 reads TGTGCCAGCAGCTTAGCGCTCTATCGGGGGGTCGGGCAGTACTTC. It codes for CASSLALYRGVGQYF.

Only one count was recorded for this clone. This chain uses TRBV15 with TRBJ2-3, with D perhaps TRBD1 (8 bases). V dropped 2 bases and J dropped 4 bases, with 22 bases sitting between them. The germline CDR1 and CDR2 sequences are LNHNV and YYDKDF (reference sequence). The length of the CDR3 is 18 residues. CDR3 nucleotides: TGTGCCACCAGCAGATCCAGGGGGCCGGCGGGAGTGGCAGATACGCAGTATTTT. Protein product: CATSRSRGPAGVADTQYF.

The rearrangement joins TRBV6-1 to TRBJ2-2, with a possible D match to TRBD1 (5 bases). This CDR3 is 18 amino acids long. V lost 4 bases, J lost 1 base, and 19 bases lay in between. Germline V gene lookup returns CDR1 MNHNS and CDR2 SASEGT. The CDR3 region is CASSGEGWVRVNTGELFF. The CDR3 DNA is TGTGCCAGCAGTGGAGAAGGGTGGGTCAGGGTGAACACCGGGGAGCTGTTTTTT.

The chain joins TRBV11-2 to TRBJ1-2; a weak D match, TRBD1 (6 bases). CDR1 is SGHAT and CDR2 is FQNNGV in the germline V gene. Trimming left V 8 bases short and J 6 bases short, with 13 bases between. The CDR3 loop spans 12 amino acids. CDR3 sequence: CASGHRVDGYTF. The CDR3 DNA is TGTGCCAGCGGACACAGGGTCGATGGCTACACCTTC.

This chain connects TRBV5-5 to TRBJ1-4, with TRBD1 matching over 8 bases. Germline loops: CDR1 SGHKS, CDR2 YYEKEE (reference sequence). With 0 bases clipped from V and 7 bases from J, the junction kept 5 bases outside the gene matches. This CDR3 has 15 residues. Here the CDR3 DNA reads TGTGCCAGCAGCTTGGGCAGGGGGCGGCGTGAAAAACTGTTTTTT. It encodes CASSLGRGRREKLFF. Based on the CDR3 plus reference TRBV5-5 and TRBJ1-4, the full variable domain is DAGVTQSPTHLIKTRGQQVTLRCSPISGHKSVSWYQQVLGQGPQFIFQYYEKEERGRGNFPDRFSARQFPNYSSELNVNALLLGDSALYLCASSLGRGRREKLFFGSGTQLSVL.

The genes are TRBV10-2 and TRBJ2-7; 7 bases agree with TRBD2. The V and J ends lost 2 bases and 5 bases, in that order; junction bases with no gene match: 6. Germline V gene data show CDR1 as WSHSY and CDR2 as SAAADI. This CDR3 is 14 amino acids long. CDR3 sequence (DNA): TGCGCCAGCAGTGAGGTAGCGGGTAACGACGAGCAGTACTTC. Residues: CASSEVAGNDEQYF.